Listed here are 30 T cell receptor beta chains from one sample, sequenced in a study of identical twins. One entry per CDR3 protein, called by TCRdb with MiXCR from the 5' RACE reads. The sample includes roughly 350,000 distinct CDR3 sequences, approximately 8.7% of them seen just once. The sequencing sample was made of naive T cells sorted from blood. These receptors were collected from a woman aged 50 to 60 in good health.

This clonotype was seen repeatedly, ten times or more. The rearrangement joins TRBV20-1 to TRBJ1-1; tentative D call: TRBD1 (5 bases). V was cut by 0 bases and J by 12 bases, with 20 bases left in between. The CDR3 is 14 amino acids. Germline V gene data show CDR1 as DFQATT and CDR2 as SNEGSKA (reference sequence). The CDR3 DNA reads as TGCAGTGCTAGAGAGGGGGGGACCATAGGCGGGACTTTCTTT. Translation gives CSAREGGTIGGTFF.

The CDR3, as DNA: TGTGCCAGCAGTTTGTCAAGAGATTCACCCCTCCACTTT. The encoded protein is CASSLSRDSPLHF. The chain carries TRBV12-3 or TRBV12-4 and TRBJ1-6; the D is unclear. The CDR3 loop spans 13 amino acids. Trimming took off 3 bases at V and 8 bases at J, with 8 bases between the two ends.

This clonotype was picked up a small number of times. The CDR3 nucleotides are TGCAGTGCCACTGGAACCCAAGAGACCCAGTACTTC. This codes for CSATGTQETQYF. This rearrangement joins TRBV20-1 to TRBJ2-5; D gene unclear. V lost 6 bases to trimming and J lost 1 base, with 9 bases between them. Germline CDR1 reads DFQATT; CDR2 reads SNEGSKA (reference sequence). The CDR3 contains 12 residues.

This clonotype was seen more than once but under ten times. V is TRBV20-1 and J is TRBJ2-7; a possible D gene is TRBD1 (6 bases). The germline CDR1 and CDR2 sequences are DFQATT and SNEGSKA (reference sequence). Trimming pared 5 bases from V and 0 bases from J, leaving 14 bases between. This CDR3 has 14 residues. CDR3 residues: CSAVRQQGSYEQYF. The CDR3 bases are TGCAGTGCTGTGAGACAACAGGGCTCCTACGAGCAGTACTTC.

The chain links TRBV7-2 to TRBJ2-3; 7 nucleotides match TRBD1. In germline, CDR1 is SGHTA, CDR2 FQGNSA. This CDR3 spans 16 amino acids. J lost 1 base, V lost 4 bases, and 8 bases had no gene match. This CDR3 reads CASSSRQGMGTDTQYF. The CDR3, as DNA: TGTGCCAGCAGCTCTCGACAGGGAATGGGCACAGATACGCAGTATTTT. Based on the CDR3 plus reference TRBV7-2 and TRBJ2-3, the full variable domain is GAGVSQSPSNKVTEKGKDVELRCDPISGHTALYWYRQSLGQGLEFLIYFQGNSAPDKSGLPSDRFSAERTGGSVSTLTIQRTQQEDSAVYLCASSSRQGMGTDTQYFGPGTRLTVL.

This clonotype came up many times. The J gene is TRBJ2-2, the V gene TRBV20-1, with 8 positions matching TRBD2. Germline-derived CDR1 and CDR2 are DFQATT and SNEGSKA (reference sequence). Trimming took 3 bases from V and 0 from J; bases not matched to a gene: 3. The CDR3 runs 15 residues. CDR3 sequence reads: CSARGGRSNTGELFF. The CDR3 DNA reads as TGCAGTGCTAGGGGCGGGAGGTCGAACACCGGGGAGCTGTTTTTT.

The V gene is TRBV12-3 or TRBV12-4, the J gene TRBJ1-5; 7 positions match TRBD1. Trimming at V came to 3 bases and at J to 11 bases, leaving 10 bases not matched to a gene. The CDR3 runs to 14 residues. CDR3 amino acids: CASSFRQGGAAQHF. The CDR3 DNA follows: TGTGCCAGCAGTTTCAGACAGGGAGGGGCGGCCCAGCATTTT.

This chain connects TRBV2 to TRBJ2-2; TRBD2 agrees at 9 bases. The CDR3 covers 15 residues. Germline CDR1 is SNHLY and CDR2 is FYNNEI. Trimming cost V 9 bases and J 6 bases; bases outside gene matches: 11. CDR3 amino acids: CARSSSGRVAGELFF. In DNA, the CDR3 is TGTGCCAGGAGTAGTAGCGGGAGAGTCGCCGGGGAGCTGTTTTTT.

This clonotype has a handful of counts. V gene TRBV9 combines with J gene TRBJ1-1, with D uncertain. Per the germline V gene, CDR1 is SGDLS and CDR2 is YYNGEE. The CDR3 totals 13 residues. The germline V and J ends were trimmed by 0 bases and 5 bases, with 8 bases remaining between them. The CDR3 nucleotides are TGTGCCAGCAGCGTAGATCCCCTTACTGAAGCTTTCTTT. This codes for CASSVDPLTEAFF.

This clonotype was found many times. This chain uses TRBV9 with TRBJ2-1; 12 positions match TRBD1. Trimming cost V 0 bases and J 9 bases; bases outside gene matches: 1. The CDR3 totals 14 residues. Per the germline V gene, CDR1 is SGDLS and CDR2 is YYNGEE. For the CDR3, the DNA is TGTGCCAGCAGCGTAGCGGGACAGGGGGCTGAGCAGTTCTTC. Protein sequence: CASSVAGQGAEQFF. The whole variable domain, remainder taken from reference TRBV9 and TRBJ2-1, is DSGVTQTPKHLITATGQRVTLRCSPRSGDLSVYWYQQSLDQGLQFLIQYYNGEERAKGNILERFSAQQFPDLHSELNLSSLELGDSALYFCASSVAGQGAEQFFGPGTRLTVL.

This sequence joins TRBV7-6 and TRBJ1-6, with 9 bases that match TRBD1. The germline CDR1 and CDR2 sequences are SGHVS and FNYEAQ. This CDR3 is 18 amino acids long. V shed 0 bases and J 10 bases; nucleotides not matched to a gene: 13. This chain's CDR3 is CASSLATGGNLGVSPLHF. The CDR3 DNA reads as TGTGCCAGCAGCTTAGCTACAGGGGGCAATCTGGGGGTGTCACCCCTCCACTTT.

This clonotype was counted a few times. The genes are TRBV7-9 and TRBJ2-2, with 7 nucleotides matching TRBD2. Per the germline V gene, CDR1 is SEHNR and CDR2 is FQNEAQ (reference sequence). After removal of 6 bases from V and 5 bases from J, the junction contained 9 bases not matched to a gene. The CDR3 totals 15 residues. CDR3 sequence (DNA): TGTGCCAGCAGTGCGCCTAGCGGAGGGACCGGGGAGCTGTTTTTT. Its translation: CASSAPSGGTGELFF.

This clonotype was observed at least ten times. This chain uses TRBV11-2 with TRBJ2-3, with 7 positions matching TRBD2. The CDR3 length is 15 residues. Germline V gene lookup returns CDR1 SGHAT and CDR2 FQNNGV. With V trimmed by 6 bases and J by 2 bases, 8 bases remained unmatched. The CDR3 DNA is TGTGCCAGCAGTGTCGAGGGAGGGCCCACAGATACGCAGTATTTT. It is translated as CASSVEGGPTDTQYF. Using reference TRBV11-2 and TRBJ2-3 for the parts outside the CDR3, the full variable domain is EAGVAQSPRYKIIEKRQSVAFWCNPISGHATLYWYQQILGQGPKLLIQFQNNGVVDDSQLPKDRFSAERLKGVDSTLKIQPAKLEDSAVYLCASSVEGGPTDTQYFGPGTRLTVL.

This clonotype has a handful of counts. J is TRBJ2-3 and V is TRBV20-1; no clear D gene. This CDR3 comprises 15 residues. Trimming took 5 bases from V and 3 from J, leaving 18 bases between them. The germline V gene encodes CDR1 DFQATT and CDR2 SNEGSKA (reference sequence). The chain's CDR3 is CSAPTGKYATDTQYF. DNA of the CDR3: TGCAGTGCTCCGACTGGAAAGTATGCGACAGATACGCAGTATTTT.

Ten or more counts support this clonotype. The chain combines TRBV29-1 with TRBJ2-1; a weak D match, TRBD1 (5 bases). The CDR3 runs 12 residues. Germline CDR1 SQVTM, CDR2 ANQGSEA. Trimming removed 4 bases at V and 7 bases at J, with 11 bases between. As DNA, the CDR3 is TGCAGCGTTGCGAGACAGAGTAATGAGCAGTTCTTC. Protein: CSVARQSNEQFF.

This clonotype was recorded many times. The chain links TRBV6-1 to TRBJ2-7; D uncertain. CDR3 length: 14 residues. The V gene's germline CDR1 is MNHNS and CDR2 SASEGT. Trimming took off 3 bases at V and 2 bases at J, with 11 bases between the two ends. CDR3 residues: CASSDTAGPYEQYV. The CDR3 nucleotides read TGTGCCAGCAGTGACACCGCAGGCCCCTACGAGCAGTACGTC.

This clonotype was seen only a few times. This chain links TRBV7-8 with TRBJ2-2; 11 bases match TRBD2. V gave up 5 bases and J gave up 5 bases; unmatched junction bases: 10. The CDR3 has 17 residues. CDR1 SGHVS and CDR2 FQNEAQ come from the germline V gene. CDR3 loop: CASSPALAGGRTGELFF. CDR3 coding DNA: TGTGCCAGCAGCCCCGCCTTAGCGGGAGGGAGGACCGGGGAGCTGTTTTTT.

The V gene is TRBV7-2, the J gene TRBJ2-2, with D maybe TRBD2 (5 bases). Germline CDR1 and CDR2: SGHTA and FQGNSA. V lost 1 base to trimming and J lost 8 bases, with 8 bases between them. CDR3 length equals 13 residues. CDR3 loop: CASSLVSGGELFF. The DNA for the CDR3 is TGTGCCAGCAGCTTAGTTTCGGGGGGGGAGCTGTTTTTT.

This clonotype was recorded a few times. The chain has TRBV18 and TRBJ2-7; the match to TRBD1 covers 8 bases. Trimming took 1 base from V and 3 from J; bases not matched to a gene: 8. Per germline, CDR1 KGHSH and CDR2 LQKENI. The CDR3 has 16 amino acids. The CDR3 spells CASSPQTGTGFYEQYV. CDR3 sequence (DNA): TGTGCCAGCTCACCACAAACCGGGACAGGCTTCTACGAGCAGTACGTC.

This clonotype was recorded at least ten times. The chain recombines TRBV12-3 or TRBV12-4 with TRBJ2-7, with a possible D match to TRBD1 (6 bases). The CDR3 has 15 residues. V gave up 5 bases and J gave up 1 base, with 15 bases separating them. This CDR3 reads CASSSRGVGSYEQYF. As DNA, the CDR3 is TGTGCCAGCAGTAGCAGGGGAGTAGGGTCCTACGAGCAGTACTTC.

This clonotype showed up many times. This chain links TRBV4-2 with TRBJ2-5, with D possibly TRBD1 on 5 matching bases. Germline assignment: CDR1 LGHNA and CDR2 YNFKEQ. Trimming shortened V by 0 bases and J by 2 bases, and 13 bases separated the two germline ends. The CDR3 sequence is 16 residues long. CDR3 sequence (DNA): TGTGCCAGCAGCCAAGAAACAGCAGGGCTACAAGAGACCCAGTACTTC. Its protein product is CASSQETAGLQETQYF.

This clonotype was seen many times. The chain carries TRBV7-8 and TRBJ2-3; TRBD2 agrees at 7 bases. This CDR3 comprises 16 residues. With V trimmed by 5 bases and J by 0 bases, 8 bases remained unmatched. Per germline, CDR1 SGHVS and CDR2 FQNEAQ. For the CDR3, the DNA is TGTGCCAGCAGCAAGCTGGGGACTACTAGCACAGATACGCAGTATTTT. Encoded protein: CASSKLGTTSTDTQYF.

The chain uses TRBV24-1 and TRBJ1-1; no reliable D call. CDR1 and CDR2 (germline): KGHDR, SFDVKD. The V end was cut by 6 bases, the J end by 3 bases, with 10 bases between. The CDR3 is 13 amino acids. CDR3 coding DNA: TGTGCCACCAGTTCTGGATCGGACACTGAAGCTTTCTTT. This translates into CATSSGSDTEAFF.

This clonotype was recorded at least ten times. J is TRBJ1-4 and V is TRBV7-2, with D perhaps matching TRBD1 (5 bases). Germline loops: CDR1 SGHTA, CDR2 FQGNSA. CDR3 length: 17 residues. V dropped 5 bases and J dropped 0 bases, with 16 bases sitting between them. The CDR3 region is CASSAGGGITTNEKLFF. For the CDR3, the DNA is TGTGCCAGCAGCGCTGGTGGGGGGATCACAACTAATGAAAAACTGTTTTTT.

This clonotype was observed a few times. The V gene is TRBV5-1, the J gene TRBJ2-3; D is ambiguous. The CDR3 covers 14 residues. Germline-derived CDR1 and CDR2 are SGHRS and YFSETQ. Between the trimmed V and J ends, which lost 9 bases and 1 base, there was a span of 15 bases. The CDR3 reads CATPLGFGTDTQYF. In DNA, the CDR3 is TGCGCCACCCCCCTGGGATTTGGCACAGATACGCAGTATTTT. Full variable domain (remainder filled in from reference TRBV5-1 and TRBJ2-3): KAGVTQTPRYLIKTRGQQVTLSCSPISGHRSVSWYQQTPGQGLQFLFEYFSETQRNKGNFPGRFSGRQFSNSRSEMNVSTLELGDSALYLCATPLGFGTDTQYFGPGTRLTVL.

A few counts support this clonotype. This sequence joins TRBV4-1 and TRBJ2-2; D perhaps matches TRBD2 (5 bases). Trimming removed 7 bases at V and 3 bases at J, with 15 bases between. Germline-derived CDR1 and CDR2 are MGHRA and YSYEKL. This CDR3 has 15 residues. The CDR3 protein is CASKITRADTGELFF. For the CDR3, the DNA is TGCGCCAGCAAAATTACTAGAGCGGACACCGGGGAGCTGTTTTTT.

This clonotype was seen more than once but under ten times. V gene TRBV25-1 combines with J gene TRBJ2-7; 10 bases fit TRBD1. The CDR3 covers 13 residues. Germline V CDR1 and CDR2: MGHDK, SYGVNS. The J segment lost 6 bases and the V segment lost 4 bases, leaving 3 bases of the junction unmatched. The DNA of the CDR3 is TGTGCCAGCAGTGCTCGGACAGGGGGCGAGCAGTACTTC. Translation: CASSARTGGEQYF.

This clonotype came up a few times. The rearrangement joins TRBV7-8 to TRBJ2-1, with D possibly being TRBD2 (5 bases). This CDR3 region has 19 residues. V lost 0 bases to trimming and J lost 8 bases, with 26 bases between them. Looked up from germline, CDR1 is SGHVS and CDR2 is FQNEAQ. DNA of the CDR3: TGTGCCAGCAGCTTAGCGCAAAAAGAGCGGTTCCCTATTGAGGATGAGCAGTTCTTC. Translation gives CASSLAQKERFPIEDEQFF. The variable domain in full, completed from reference TRBV7-8 and TRBJ2-1, reads GAGVSQSPRYKVAKRGQDVALRCDPISGHVSLFWYQQALGQGPEFLTYFQNEAQLDKSGLPSDRFFAERPEGSVSTLKIQRTQQEDSAVYLCASSLAQKERFPIEDEQFFGPGTRLTVL.

This clonotype was recorded many times. The chain is built from TRBV5-1 and TRBJ1-1; no clear D gene. This CDR3 region has 12 residues. The germline V gene has CDR1 SGHRS and CDR2 YFSETQ. Between the trimmed V and J ends, which lost 7 bases and 1 base, there was a span of 8 bases. The CDR3 coding sequence is TGCGCCAGCCTTTCGGAGAACACTGAAGCTTTCTTT. Residues: CASLSENTEAFF.

This clonotype came up many times. The CDR3 loop reads CASRGGSETGELFF. CDR3 in DNA: TGTGCCAGCAGAGGCGGGAGCGAAACCGGGGAGCTGTTTTTT. This chain uses TRBV12-3 or TRBV12-4 with TRBJ2-2, with 7 bases aligning to TRBD2. The CDR3 totals 14 residues. After removal of 6 bases from V and 5 bases from J, the junction contained 6 bases not matched to a gene.